This T cell receptor (beta chain) is drawn from a study of shared clonotypes between healthy human individuals. Study summary: Donors had three CD4 naive, three CD4 memory, two CD8 naive and one CD8 memory plate apiece.

Donors included only healthy HIV-negative adults lacking recent acute infections or vaccinations. A CD45RA+ naive subset and a CD45RA-negative memory subset were split from CD4+ cells. Per the study methods: Because ImmunoSEQ provided only junction sequences with no quality scores, the filtering differed. Method: immunoSEQ multiplex PCR; TCRdb's copy keeps in-frame clones and lacks some. V, J and clone size were drawn from that table, and D and trimming were deduced from the DNA. In the table there are 2 million to 2.5 million clones, approximately 93% of which are singletons. Germline assignment: CDR1 SGDLS and CDR2 YYNGEE. V lost 6 bases, J lost 3 bases, and 12 bases lay in between. This CDR3 is built from 13 residues.

The chain has TRBV9 and TRBJ1-1, with TRBD1 as a possible D gene (6 bases). This sequence originates from a young man in good health. Some clones in this sample may be carry-over from other donors' samples. What was sequenced was naive CD4+ T cells from PBMCs. Subset noted: CD45RA+ positively selected. CDR3 coding DNA: TGTGCCAGCAACAGAGGGGGGGACACTGAAGCTTTCTTT. Translating it yields CASNRGGDTEAFF.